What follows describes a single T cell receptor beta chain. The sample belongs to a study of PD-L1 blockade in urothelial cancer. The germline V and J ends were trimmed by 7 bases and 2 bases, with 14 bases remaining between them. Germline values: CDR1 SNHLY, CDR2 FYNNEI. The length of the CDR3 is 15 residues. Sequencing used immunoSEQ multiplex PCR; TCRdb keeps in-frame clones, though not all of them. The sample holds 75,000 to 95,000 clones, 85% seen once. Regarding time point: pretreatment peripheral blood. The chain recombines TRBV2 with TRBJ1-4, with a possible D match to TRBD1 (5 bases). This receptor was taken from a man aged 40-49 years with urothelial cancer. Sample: PBMCs, taken around atezolizumab (anti-PD-L1) treatment. CDR3 nucleotides: TGTGCCAGCAATTTACGGCAGGGCACTAATGAAAAACTGTTTTTT. It is translated as CASNLRQGTNEKLFF.